Reported below is one TCR beta chain. The length of the CDR3 is 15 residues. The V gene lost 2 bases and the J gene lost 4 bases, with 12 bases spanning the gap. CDR1 SGHDN and CDR2 FVKESK come from the germline V gene. The data are from a study of blood T cell repertoires in COVID-19. Overall study context: Whether acute or convalescent, the COVID-19 samples came from the United States, Italy and Spain. T cells, B-cell-depleted T cells, or PBMCs provided the cDNA or gDNA that served as material.

Assignments of participants to cohorts depended upon their own reported clinical history. Original processing methods: Amplification from reference gene primers served as the basis for estimated nucleated cell counts. The repertoire was sequenced with immunoSEQ multiplex PCR; TCRdb's copy has only in-frame clones and lacks some. That table is the source of V, J and clone size, and D and trimming were worked out from the DNA. The sample has about 260,000 clones; about 81% are singletons. This receptor was obtained from a man aged 25 to 40 with acute COVID-19. The sample consisted of PBMCs or T cells enriched from blood (not recorded which). The chain joins TRBV14 to TRBJ2-1; D is possibly TRBD2 (6 bases). CDR3 protein: CASSQKAGLYNEQFF. CDR3 sequence (DNA): TGTGCCAGCAGCCAAAAAGCGGGTTTATACAATGAGCAGTTCTTC. Variable domain in full (rest from reference TRBV14 and TRBJ2-1): EAGVTQFPSHSVIEKGQTVTLRCDPISGHDNLYWYRRVMGKEIKFLLHFVKESKQDESGMPNNRFLAERTGGTYSTLKVQPAELEDSGVYFCASSQKAGLYNEQFFGPGTRLTVL.